One and the same sample provided the 6 T cell receptor beta chains below, sequenced in a study of regulatory T cells in long-lasting Graves disease. The time point is: persistent/refractory GD, antithyroid drugs over 5 years with positive TRAb. Following extraction of RNA from PBMCs, that RNA was used to make the TCR library. For TCR beta, libraries came from iRepertoire HTBI primers and Arm-PCR of CDR3 regions. TCRdb re-derived calls from the multiplex PCR reads in MiXCR, one entry per CDR3 protein. The sample yields about 470,000 distinct CDR3 sequences, 20% to 25% seen once. The sequenced sample was peripheral blood mononuclear cells (PBMCs), obtained when the disease was refractory, from a patient treated with antithyroid drugs. The origin of the receptors is a female donor with Graves disease.

The genes are TRBV12-3 or TRBV12-4 and TRBJ2-3, with TRBD2 matching over 10 bases. Trimming cost V 6 bases and J 3 bases; bases outside gene matches: 6. The CDR3 has 15 amino acids. The CDR3 nucleotides read TGTGCCAGCAGACCAGCTAGCGGGGGTACAGATACGCAGTATTTT. Amino acids: CASRPASGGTDTQYF.

The table lists this clonotype with many counts. The rearrangement links TRBV28 to TRBJ2-7, with a possible D match to TRBD1 (5 bases). This CDR3 region has 14 residues. The V end lost 2 bases, the J end lost 5 bases, and 13 bases lay between the germline ends. From germline, CDR1 is MDHEN and CDR2 SYDVKM. CDR3 loop: CASSLNPTGDEQYF. The DNA for the CDR3 is TGTGCCAGCAGTTTAAATCCAACAGGTGACGAGCAGTACTTC.

In its sample, this clonotype was seen once. The V call is TRBV9, the J call TRBJ2-2; tentatively, D is TRBD2 (6 bases). This CDR3 region has 15 residues. V was trimmed by 4 bases and J by 4 bases, leaving 14 bases between them. The germline gives CDR1 SGDLS, CDR2 YYNGEE. The chain's CDR3 is CASSTRLGSTGELFF. For the CDR3, the DNA is TGTGCCAGCAGCACGCGACTAGGTAGCACCGGGGAGCTGTTTTTT.

A remark on this clonotype: Since a much larger clone is just one base distant, this may be a read error. V is TRBV6-5 and J is TRBJ2-7, with 10 bases lining up with TRBD2. The CDR3 length is 20 residues. The germline V gene encodes CDR1 MNHEY and CDR2 SVGAGI. In DNA form, the CDR3 reads TGTGCCAGCAGTTACTCCCACAGGTCTAGCGGGAGCGTTCCCCCTTACGGGCAGTACTTC. Encoded protein: CASSYSHRSSGSVPPYGQYF.

As for this clonotype: One junction end does not reproduce the germline sequence, and a read error may be involved. The chain employs TRBV5-1 and TRBJ2-5; no clear D gene. Germline CDR1 reads SGHRS; CDR2 reads YFSETQ. CDR3 size: 14 residues. CDR3 region: CASSLGSGQETQYF. DNA for the CDR3: TGCGCCAGCAGTTTGGGGTCGGGCCAAGAGACCCAGTACTTC.

The gene calls are TRBV29-1 and TRBJ1-2; no reliable D call. V lost 3 bases and J lost 1, with 12 bases in between. CDR1 and CDR2 (germline): SQVTM, ANQGSEA. The CDR3 extends over 14 amino acids. The CDR3 reads CSVEWHAFNYGYTF. As DNA, the CDR3 is TGCAGCGTTGAGTGGCATGCTTTTAACTATGGCTACACCTTC.